This TCR beta chain stems from a study of blood T cell repertoires in COVID-19. Study context: Donors in the United States, Italy and Spain gave samples during acute or convalescent COVID-19. From T cells, B-cell-depleted T cells, or PBMCs came the material, which was cDNA or gDNA.

Clones were sequenced by immunoSEQ multiplex PCR, and TCRdb holds only the in-frame ones, with some missing. The sample lists more than 150,000 clones; 60% to 80% were seen once. Trimming at V came to 7 bases and at J to 4 bases, leaving 3 bases not matched to a gene. CDR1 SNHLY and CDR2 FYNNEI come from the germline V gene. This CDR3 has 13 residues. This clonotype was sampled from a man in his sixties with active or convalescent COVID-19. The V gene is TRBV2, the J gene TRBJ1-4; 7 bases agree with TRBD1. The sample was peripheral blood. The CDR3 is CASTGQDNEKLFF. Written as DNA, the CDR3 is TGTGCCAGCACCGGACAGGATAATGAAAAACTGTTTTTT. Full variable domain (outside the CDR3, taken from reference TRBV2 and TRBJ1-4): EPEVTQTPSHQVTQMGQEVILRCVPISNHLYFYWYRQILGQKVEFLVSFYNNEISEKSEIFDDQFSVERPDGSNFTLKIRSTKLEDSAMYFCASTGQDNEKLFFGSGTQLSVL.